These 29 T cell receptor beta chains originate from one sample sequenced in a study of PD-1 blockade in mismatch repair-deficient tumors. Method: immunoSEQ multiplex PCR; TCRdb's copy keeps in-frame clones and lacks some. The table lists around 18,000 clones, 75% to 90% of them singletons. The source was PBMCs, collected roughly 23 weeks after starting pembrolizumab. The receptor set was obtained from an adult with mismatch repair-deficient cancer.

This sequence joins TRBV5-1 and TRBJ1-2; TRBD1 aligns across 9 bases. The V segment lost 0 bases and the J segment 11 bases; nucleotides outside the gene matches: 5. CDR3 size: 13 residues. Germline V lookup: CDR1 SGHRS, CDR2 YFSETQ. The CDR3 is CASSLDRGLDYTF. Here the CDR3 DNA reads TGCGCCAGCAGCTTGGACAGGGGGCTTGATTACACCTTC.

The chain joins TRBV4-1 to TRBJ1-1, with D possibly matching TRBD1 (5 bases). CDR3 length equals 18 residues. V was shortened by 0 bases and J by 6 bases, with 23 bases between the two germline ends. Germline-derived CDR1 and CDR2 are MGHRA and YSYEKL. The CDR3 DNA reads as TGCGCCAGCAGCCAAGATCCCAATTCCTTCCGGGCCAGGGCTGAAGCTTTCTTT. Protein product: CASSQDPNSFRARAEAFF.

The gene calls are TRBV15 and TRBJ2-7; 8 nucleotides line up with TRBD2. The trim removed 3 bases at V and 0 bases at J, leaving 19 bases unmatched. The CDR3 loop spans 20 amino acids. The V gene's germline CDR1 is LNHNV and CDR2 YYDKDF (reference sequence). In DNA, the CDR3 is TGTGCCACCAGCAGGAAAGGGGAGCGGGAGATAGTCATCTCCTCCTACGAGCAGTACTTC. This encodes CATSRKGEREIVISSYEQYF.

The chain uses TRBV30 and TRBJ1-5; 8 nucleotides match TRBD1. CDR1 is GTSNPN, CDR2 SVGIG, per germline (reference sequence). The J segment lost 9 bases and the V segment lost 2 bases, leaving 12 bases of the junction unmatched. The CDR3 extends over 15 amino acids. As DNA, the CDR3 is TGTGCCTGGAGTACGGGACAGGCCGCAATGGGGCCCCAGCATTTT. Translated, it gives CAWSTGQAAMGPQHF.

V and J are TRBV7-2 and TRBJ2-5; 9 bases map to TRBD2. The CDR3 totals 15 residues. Germline V gene sequence: CDR1 SGHTA, CDR2 FQGNSA. Trimming at V came to 1 base and at J to 11 bases, leaving 11 bases not matched to a gene. The CDR3 reads CASSLGASGAFTQYF. CDR3 coding DNA: TGTGCCAGCAGCTTAGGCGCTAGCGGGGCATTTACACAGTACTTC.

The CDR3 protein is CASRQVFTYEQYF. The CDR3 nucleotides are TGTGCCAGCAGACAGGTTTTCACCTACGAGCAGTACTTC. The chain has TRBV28 and TRBJ2-7; possibly TRBD1 for D (5 bases). The CDR3 runs 13 residues. CDR1 MDHEN and CDR2 SYDVKM come from the germline V gene. The V and J ends lost 6 bases and 2 bases respectively, with 11 bases between them.

Only one count was recorded for this clone. The chain couples TRBV5-6 to TRBJ2-5; 12 positions match TRBD2. Matching the DNA end better, TRBJ2-7 makes the J call doubtful. The CDR3 totals 19 residues. CDR1 is SGHDT, CDR2 YYEEEE, per germline. CDR3 loop: CASSTPGTSGLTSSYEQYF. Written as DNA, the CDR3 is TGTGCCAGCAGCACCCCCGGGACTAGCGGGTTAACGAGCTCCTACGAGCAGTACTTC.

The chain is built from TRBV2 and TRBJ2-5; 8 nucleotides match TRBD2. Germline lookup yields CDR1 SNHLY and CDR2 FYNNEI. After removal of 7 bases from V and 7 bases from J, the junction contained 5 bases not matched to a gene. This CDR3 is built from 12 residues. CDR3 in amino acids: CASNERESTQYF. CDR3 coding DNA: TGTGCCAGCAACGAGCGGGAGTCGACCCAGTACTTC.

The J gene is TRBJ2-7, the V gene TRBV28; TRBD1 aligns across 7 bases. The CDR3 runs 15 residues. The V gene end was trimmed by 3 bases and the J gene end by 2 bases; junction bases not matched to a gene: 7. The V gene's germline CDR1 is MDHEN and CDR2 SYDVKM. The CDR3: CASSFSGTETYEQYF. The DNA of the CDR3 is TGTGCCAGCAGTTTTTCCGGGACAGAGACCTACGAGCAGTACTTC.

V usage is TRBV21-1 and J usage is TRBJ2-2; TRBD2 was called by the table and not checked on the DNA. TRBV21-1 counts as a pseudogene. The CDR3 is 15 amino acids. The CDR3 here is CVSPRSASGTGELFF. The CDR3 DNA sequence: TGTGTTTCGCCCCGATCGGCTAGTGGTACCGGGGAGCTGTTTTTT.

This chain joins TRBV27 and TRBJ2-7; 9 bases line up with TRBD1. The germline CDR1 and CDR2 sequences are MNHEY and SMNVEV (reference sequence). This CDR3 is built from 14 residues. After removal of 2 bases from V and 5 bases from J, the junction contained 4 bases not matched to a gene. CDR3 sequence reads: CASSLAGTGNEQYF. CDR3 in DNA: TGTGCCAGCAGTTTAGCCGGGACAGGGAACGAGCAGTACTTC.

The CDR3 reads CAISGQGATVLQDYEQYF. DNA of the CDR3: TGTGCCATCAGTGGACAGGGTGCGACTGTTCTCCAAGACTACGAGCAGTACTTC. The chain links TRBV10-3 to TRBJ2-7; 7 positions agree with TRBD1. V lost 4 bases and J lost 3; bases outside the gene matches: 18. This CDR3 is built from 18 residues. Germline V lookup: CDR1 ENHRY, CDR2 SYGVKD.

This clone was found a few times. The rearrangement joins TRBV6-6 to TRBJ1-5; D is unclear. The length of the CDR3 is 16 residues. The germline V and J ends were trimmed by 2 bases and 1 base, with 12 bases remaining between them. CDR1 and CDR2 (germline): MNHNY, SVGAGI (reference sequence). CDR3 residues: CASSYGGYTSNQPQHF. CDR3 bases: TGTGCCAGCAGTTACGGAGGGTATACGAGCAATCAGCCCCAGCATTTT.

The rearrangement links TRBV7-8 to TRBJ2-2, with 8 bases aligning to TRBD2. J gave up 6 bases and V 2 bases, and 8 bases lay outside the gene matches. CDR1 is SGHVS and CDR2 is FQNEAQ in the germline V gene. The CDR3 contains 16 residues. Written as DNA, the CDR3 is TGTGCCAGCAGCTTATTGAGCGGGAGTGATCCCGGGGAGCTGTTTTTT. Protein: CASSLLSGSDPGELFF.

This rearrangement joins TRBV5-1 to TRBJ2-2; 10 positions match TRBD2. The germline V gene has CDR1 SGHRS and CDR2 YFSETQ. There are 14 residues in the CDR3. J lost 6 bases, V lost 4 bases, and 3 bases had no gene match. The CDR3 bases are TGCGCCAGCAGCATCGGACTAGCGGCCGGGGAGCTGTTTTTT. This sequence encodes CASSIGLAAGELFF.

CDR3 in amino acids: CASSFTDRGQPQHF. The CDR3 nucleotides are TGTGCCAGCAGCTTCACGGACAGGGGGCAGCCCCAGCATTTT. V gene TRBV7-2 combines with J gene TRBJ1-5; 10 bases are shared with TRBD1. Germline CDR1 SGHTA, CDR2 FQGNSA. V shed 3 bases and J 7 bases; nucleotides not matched to a gene: 3. The CDR3 spans 14 residues.

This chain joins TRBV18 and TRBJ1-1; D remains unclear. Trimming shortened V by 4 bases and J by 2 bases, and 14 bases separated the two germline ends. Germline-derived CDR1 and CDR2 are KGHSH and LQKENI. The length of the CDR3 is 15 residues. The CDR3 spells CASSQSTPKNTEAFF. The DNA of the CDR3 is TGTGCCAGCTCACAATCGACACCTAAAAACACTGAAGCTTTCTTT.

The rearrangement links TRBV2 to TRBJ2-7; 8 bases fit TRBD2. Germline loops: CDR1 SNHLY, CDR2 FYNNEI. The CDR3 is made up of 14 amino acids. After removal of 6 bases from V and 2 bases from J, the junction contained 6 bases not matched to a gene. CDR3 region: CASRLLAEAYEQYF. In DNA, the CDR3 is TGTGCCAGCAGGCTACTAGCGGAGGCCTACGAGCAGTACTTC.

This clone has just one count. The V and J genes are TRBV27 and TRBJ1-1; 9 bases agree with TRBD1. V trimming: 6 bases; J trimming: 3 bases; junction bases outside the gene matches: 14. Germline V CDR1 and CDR2: MNHEY, SMNVEV (reference sequence). The CDR3 length is 17 residues. CDR3 in amino acids: CASSPETGGATDTEAFF. CDR3 in DNA: TGTGCCAGCAGCCCTGAGACAGGGGGTGCCACGGACACTGAAGCTTTCTTT.

The gene calls are TRBV4-1 and TRBJ2-3; the match to TRBD2 covers 10 bases. CDR3 length equals 16 residues. CDR1 is MGHRA, CDR2 YSYEKL, per germline. The junction had 3 bases not matched to a gene; V was cut back by 1 base and J by 2 bases. The DNA of the CDR3 is TGCGCCAGCAGCCAAGCAGCGGGAGGGATCACAGATACGCAGTATTTT. This encodes CASSQAAGGITDTQYF.

The V and J genes are TRBV19 and TRBJ1-5; 11 bases agree with TRBD1. After removal of 5 bases from V and 0 bases from J, the junction contained 12 bases not matched to a gene. The germline V gene has CDR1 LNHDA and CDR2 SQIVND (reference sequence). The CDR3 contains 19 residues. CDR3 sequence: CASSPWTGGNPYSNQPQHF. The CDR3 DNA is TGTGCCAGTAGTCCTTGGACAGGGGGCAACCCCTATAGCAATCAGCCCCAGCATTTT.

This chain uses TRBV21-1 with TRBJ2-7; TRBD2, as called in the table, went unchecked against the DNA. TRBV21-1 is a listed pseudogene. The CDR3 is made up of 16 amino acids. The CDR3 nucleotides are TGTGCCAGCAGCAAAGTTGGACGGACTACCTCCTACGAGCAGTACTTC. As protein: CASSKVGRTTSYEQYF.

This chain connects TRBV2 to TRBJ2-1; TRBD1 matches at 9 bases. Germline V CDR1 and CDR2: SNHLY, FYNNEI. V dropped 7 bases and J dropped 6; count of bases not matched to a gene: 4. This CDR3 is 13 amino acids long. The chain's CDR3 is CASTADRGNEQFF. The CDR3 region has the DNA TGTGCCAGCACAGCGGACAGGGGCAATGAGCAGTTCTTC.

In DNA form, the CDR3 reads TGCGCCAGCAGTGAGTCGACTAGCGGGAGCTACGAGCAGTACTTC. This translates into CASSESTSGSYEQYF. J is TRBJ2-7 and V is TRBV10-1, with 12 bases lining up with TRBD2. CDR1 and CDR2 from the germline V gene are WNHNN and SYGVQD (reference sequence). The CDR3 runs 15 residues. Unmatched junction bases numbered 0, after V lost 0 bases and J lost 3 bases.

The chain links TRBV6-5 to TRBJ1-4; tentative D call: TRBD1 (5 bases). V lost 5 bases and J lost 7, with 14 bases in between. This CDR3 is 14 amino acids long. CDR1 MNHEY and CDR2 SVGAGI come from the germline V gene. The CDR3: CASSMGRGREKLFF. CDR3 DNA sequence: TGTGCCAGCAGTATGGGTAGGGGTCGTGAAAAACTGTTTTTT.

The gene calls are TRBV18 and TRBJ2-7, with D possibly matching TRBD2 (6 bases). This CDR3 comprises 14 residues. The germline CDR1 and CDR2 sequences are KGHSH and LQKENI. Trimming left V 4 bases short and J 0 bases short, with 10 bases between. CDR3 nucleotide sequence: TGTGCCAGCTCACAGGGACTGGTCTCCTACGAGCAGTACTTC. This codes for CASSQGLVSYEQYF.

This chain links TRBV6-5 with TRBJ2-7; D ambiguous. The CDR3 is made up of 12 amino acids. Trimming shortened V by 5 bases and J by 6 bases, and 11 bases separated the two germline ends. Germline-derived CDR1 and CDR2 are MNHEY and SVGAGI. The CDR3 DNA reads as TGTGCCAGCAGTGCCCACTACTCCGAGCAGTACTTC. Its translation is CASSAHYSEQYF.

The rearrangement links TRBV29-1 to TRBJ2-3; 7 bases match TRBD1. The CDR3 is 14 amino acids. Germline-derived CDR1 and CDR2 are SQVTM and ANQGSEA. V lost 5 bases, J lost 3 bases, and 8 bases stayed unmatched. CDR3 in amino acids: CSVKGGVGTDTQYF. The CDR3 nucleotides read TGCAGCGTTAAAGGGGGCGTGGGAACAGATACGCAGTATTTT.

The chain combines TRBV18 with TRBJ2-5; possible D gene TRBD2, 5 bases. The CDR3 spans 15 residues. Trimming removed 0 bases at V and 5 bases at J, with 13 bases between. The germline gives CDR1 KGHSH, CDR2 LQKENI. For the CDR3, the DNA is TGTGCCAGCTCACCACCGAGCGGAGGACGCGAGACCCAGTACTTC. Translation: CASSPPSGGRETQYF.